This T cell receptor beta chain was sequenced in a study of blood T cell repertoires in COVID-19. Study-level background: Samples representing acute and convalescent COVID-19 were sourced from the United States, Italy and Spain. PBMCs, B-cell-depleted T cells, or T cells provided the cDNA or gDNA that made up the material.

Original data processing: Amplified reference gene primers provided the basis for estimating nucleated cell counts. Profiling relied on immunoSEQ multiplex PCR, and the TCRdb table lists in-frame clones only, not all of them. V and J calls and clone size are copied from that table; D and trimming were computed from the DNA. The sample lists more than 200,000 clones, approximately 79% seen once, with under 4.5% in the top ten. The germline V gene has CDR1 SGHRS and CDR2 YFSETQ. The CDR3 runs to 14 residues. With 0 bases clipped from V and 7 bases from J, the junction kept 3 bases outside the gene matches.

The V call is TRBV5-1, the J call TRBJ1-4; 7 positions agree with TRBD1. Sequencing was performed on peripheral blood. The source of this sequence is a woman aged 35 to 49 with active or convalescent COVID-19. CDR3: CASSLDRGGEKLFF. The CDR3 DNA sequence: TGCGCCAGCAGCTTGGACAGGGGCGGTGAAAAACTGTTTTTT.